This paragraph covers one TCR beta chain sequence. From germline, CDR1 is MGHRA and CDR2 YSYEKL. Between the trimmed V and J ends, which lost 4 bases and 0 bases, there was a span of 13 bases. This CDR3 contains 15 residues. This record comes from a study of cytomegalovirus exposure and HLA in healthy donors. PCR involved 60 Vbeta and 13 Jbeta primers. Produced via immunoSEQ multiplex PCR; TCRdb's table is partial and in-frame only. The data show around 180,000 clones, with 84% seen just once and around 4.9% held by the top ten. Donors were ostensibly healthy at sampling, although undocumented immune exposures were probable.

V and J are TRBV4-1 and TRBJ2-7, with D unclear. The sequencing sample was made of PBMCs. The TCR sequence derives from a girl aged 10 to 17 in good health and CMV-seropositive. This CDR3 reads CASSLIPYSSYEQYF. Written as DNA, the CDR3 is TGCGCCAGCAGCCTCATACCCTACAGCTCCTACGAGCAGTACTTC.